This T cell receptor (beta chain) comes out of a study of monozygotic twins with inflammatory bowel disease. The study, taken as a whole, reports: Patient repertoires may have gained variability from differing immunosuppressive treatments. Perhaps reflecting limited power, concordant and discordant twins did not differ in repertoire similarity. IBD patients shared fewer clonotypes with other individuals than healthy twins, especially patients with disease activity signs.

Comments on this clonotype: Antigen specificity is unknown.

This CDR3 spans 14 amino acids. Per germline, CDR1 SGDLS and CDR2 YYNGEE. One entry per CDR3 protein, without DNA, is what TCRdb gives after re-calling the 5' RACE reads. The sample has just over 300,000 distinct CDR3 sequences, and its top ten clones hold less than 6.5%. The sequenced sample was blood. J is TRBJ1-2 and V is TRBV9. This sequence originates from a human donor with ulcerative colitis or Crohn's disease, or a healthy co-twin of an affected twin (not recorded which). CDR3: CASSDYRGPYGYTF. Drawing the rest from reference TRBV9 and TRBJ1-2, the complete variable domain is DSGVTQTPKHLITATGQRVTLRCSPRSGDLSVYWYQQSLDQGLQFLIQYYNGEERAKGNILERFSAQQFPDLHSELNLSSLELGDSALYFCASSDYRGPYGYTFGSGTRLTVV.